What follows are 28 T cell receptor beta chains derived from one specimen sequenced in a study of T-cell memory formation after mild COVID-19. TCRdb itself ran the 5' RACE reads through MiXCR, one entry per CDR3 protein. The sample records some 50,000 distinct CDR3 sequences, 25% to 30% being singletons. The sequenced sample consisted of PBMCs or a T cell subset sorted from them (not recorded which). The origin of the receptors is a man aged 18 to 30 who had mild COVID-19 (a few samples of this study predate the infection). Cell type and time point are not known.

As DNA, the CDR3 is TGTGCCAGCAGCTTAGATTCGGCTGAAGCTTTCTTT. It encodes CASSLDSAEAFF. The chain links TRBV7-8 to TRBJ1-1, with D unclear. CDR1 is SGHVS and CDR2 is FQNEAQ in the germline V gene. There are 12 residues in the CDR3. Trimming cost V 1 base and J 6 bases, with 6 bases left between them.

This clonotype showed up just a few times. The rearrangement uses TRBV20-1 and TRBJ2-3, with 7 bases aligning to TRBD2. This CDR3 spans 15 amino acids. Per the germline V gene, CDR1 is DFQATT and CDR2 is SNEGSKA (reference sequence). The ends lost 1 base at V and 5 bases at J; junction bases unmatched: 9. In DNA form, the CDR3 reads TGCAGTGCTAGAGGAGGACGGGGGGAAGGAGATACGCAGTATTTT. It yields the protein CSARGGRGEGDTQYF.

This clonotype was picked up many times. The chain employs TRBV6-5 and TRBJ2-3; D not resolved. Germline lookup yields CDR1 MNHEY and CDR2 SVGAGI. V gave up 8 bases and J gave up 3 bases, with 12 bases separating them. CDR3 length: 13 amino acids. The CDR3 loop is CASGFTATDTQYF. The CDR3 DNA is TGTGCCAGCGGTTTTACAGCTACAGATACGCAGTATTTT.

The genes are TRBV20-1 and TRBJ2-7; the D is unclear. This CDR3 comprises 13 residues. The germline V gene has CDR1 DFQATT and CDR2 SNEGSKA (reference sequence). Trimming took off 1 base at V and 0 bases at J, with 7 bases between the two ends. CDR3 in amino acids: CSARGASSYEQYF. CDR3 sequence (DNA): TGCAGTGCTAGAGGGGCTAGCTCCTACGAGCAGTACTTC.

This CDR3 reads CASSRTPLTEGGYGYTF. The CDR3 DNA follows: TGTGCCAGCAGCCGAACCCCACTCACGGAGGGGGGCTATGGCTACACCTTC. J is TRBJ1-2 and V is TRBV7-8; D might be TRBD1 (6 bases). The CDR3 consists of 17 residues. V lost 5 bases, J lost 4 bases, and 23 bases lay in between. In germline, CDR1 is SGHVS, CDR2 FQNEAQ. Variable domain in full (rest from reference TRBV7-8 and TRBJ1-2): GAGVSQSPRYKVAKRGQDVALRCDPISGHVSLFWYQQALGQGPEFLTYFQNEAQLDKSGLPSDRFFAERPEGSVSTLKIQRTQQEDSAVYLCASSRTPLTEGGYGYTFGSGTRLTVV.

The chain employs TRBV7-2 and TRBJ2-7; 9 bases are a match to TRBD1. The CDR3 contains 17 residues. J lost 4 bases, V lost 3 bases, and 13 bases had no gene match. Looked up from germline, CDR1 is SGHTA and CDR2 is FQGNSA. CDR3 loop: CASSLGPPGQGVYEQYF. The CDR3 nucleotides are TGTGCCAGCAGCTTGGGACCCCCGGGACAGGGTGTTTACGAGCAGTACTTC.

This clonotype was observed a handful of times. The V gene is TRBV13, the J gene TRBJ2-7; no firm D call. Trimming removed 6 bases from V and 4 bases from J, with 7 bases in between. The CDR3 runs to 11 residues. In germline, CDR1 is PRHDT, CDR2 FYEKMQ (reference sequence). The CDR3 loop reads CASSQQYEQYF. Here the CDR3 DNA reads TGTGCCAGCAGTCAACAATACGAGCAGTACTTC. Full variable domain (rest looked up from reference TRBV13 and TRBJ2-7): AAGVIQSPRHLIKEKRETATLKCYPIPRHDTVYWYQQGPGQDPQFLISFYEKMQSDKGSIPDRFSAQQFSDYHSELNMSSLELGDSALYFCASSQQYEQYFGPGTRLTVT.

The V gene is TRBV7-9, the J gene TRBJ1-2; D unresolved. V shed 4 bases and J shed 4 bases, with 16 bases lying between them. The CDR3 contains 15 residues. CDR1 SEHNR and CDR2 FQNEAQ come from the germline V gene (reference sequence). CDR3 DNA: TGTGCCAGCAGCTCCCCCGTCCGGCAGTCCTATGGCTACACCTTC. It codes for CASSSPVRQSYGYTF.

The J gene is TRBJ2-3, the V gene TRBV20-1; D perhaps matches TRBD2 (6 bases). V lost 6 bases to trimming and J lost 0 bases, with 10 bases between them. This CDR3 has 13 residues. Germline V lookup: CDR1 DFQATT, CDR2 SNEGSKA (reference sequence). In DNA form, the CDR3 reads TGCAGTGCCGAAGGGACTAGCACAGATACGCAGTATTTT. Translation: CSAEGTSTDTQYF.

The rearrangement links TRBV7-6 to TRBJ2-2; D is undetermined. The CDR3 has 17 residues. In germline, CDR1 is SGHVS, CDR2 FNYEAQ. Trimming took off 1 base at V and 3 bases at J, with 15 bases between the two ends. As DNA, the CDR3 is TGTGCCAGCAGCTTAGAAGGTCAGCCTAGAGACACCGGGGAGCTGTTTTTT. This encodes CASSLEGQPRDTGELFF.

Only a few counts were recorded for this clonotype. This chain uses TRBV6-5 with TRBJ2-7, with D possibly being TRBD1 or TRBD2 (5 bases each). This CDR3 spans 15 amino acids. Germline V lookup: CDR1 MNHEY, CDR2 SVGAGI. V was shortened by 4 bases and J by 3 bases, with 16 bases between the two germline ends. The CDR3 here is CASSWARGRNYEQYF. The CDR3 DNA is TGTGCCAGCAGTTGGGCGAGGGGTAGGAACTACGAGCAGTACTTC.

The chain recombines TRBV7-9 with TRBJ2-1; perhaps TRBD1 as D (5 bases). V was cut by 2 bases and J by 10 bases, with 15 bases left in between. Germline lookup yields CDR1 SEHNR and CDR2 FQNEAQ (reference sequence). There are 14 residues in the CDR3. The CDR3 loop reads CASSLSGQGWEQFF. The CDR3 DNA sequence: TGTGCCAGCAGCTTATCGGGCCAGGGCTGGGAGCAGTTCTTC.

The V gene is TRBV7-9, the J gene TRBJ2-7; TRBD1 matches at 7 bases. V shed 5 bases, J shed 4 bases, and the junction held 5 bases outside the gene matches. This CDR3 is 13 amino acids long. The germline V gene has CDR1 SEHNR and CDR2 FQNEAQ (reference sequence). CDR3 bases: TGTGCCAGCAGCCCACCGACAGGGTACGAGCAGTACTTC. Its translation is CASSPPTGYEQYF.

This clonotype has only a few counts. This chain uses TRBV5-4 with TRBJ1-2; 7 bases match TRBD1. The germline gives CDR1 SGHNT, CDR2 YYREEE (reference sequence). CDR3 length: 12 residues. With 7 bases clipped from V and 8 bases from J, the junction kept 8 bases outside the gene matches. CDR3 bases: TGTGCCAGCCAGGGGGGCGATGACGGCTACACCTTC. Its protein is CASQGGDDGYTF. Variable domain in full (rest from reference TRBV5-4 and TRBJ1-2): ETGVTQSPTHLIKTRGQQVTLRCSSQSGHNTVSWYQQALGQGPQFIFQYYREEENGRGNFPPRFSGLQFPNYSSELNVNALELDDSALYLCASQGGDDGYTFGSGTRLTVV.

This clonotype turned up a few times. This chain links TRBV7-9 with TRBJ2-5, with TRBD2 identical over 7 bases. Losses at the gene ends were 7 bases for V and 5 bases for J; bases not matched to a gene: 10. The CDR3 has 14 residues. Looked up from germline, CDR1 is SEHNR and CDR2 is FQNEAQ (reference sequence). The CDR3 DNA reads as TGTGCCAGCATCCCCCCCTCCGGGGGGGAGACCCAGTACTTC. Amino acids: CASIPPSGGETQYF.

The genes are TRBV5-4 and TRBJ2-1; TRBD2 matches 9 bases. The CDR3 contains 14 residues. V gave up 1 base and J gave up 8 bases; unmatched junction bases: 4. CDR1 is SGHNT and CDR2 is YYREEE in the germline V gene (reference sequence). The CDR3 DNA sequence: TGTGCCAGCAGCTTGTTCGCTAGCGGGGATGAGCAGTTCTTC. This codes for CASSLFASGDEQFF.

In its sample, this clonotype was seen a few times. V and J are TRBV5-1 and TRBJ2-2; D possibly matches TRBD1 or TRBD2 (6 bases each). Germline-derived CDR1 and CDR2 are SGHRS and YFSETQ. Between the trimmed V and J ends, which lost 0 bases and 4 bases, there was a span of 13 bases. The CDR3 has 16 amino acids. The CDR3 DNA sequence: TGCGCCAGCAGCTTGGCCCTCGGAGGGGGCACCGGGGAGCTGTTTTTT. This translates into CASSLALGGGTGELFF.

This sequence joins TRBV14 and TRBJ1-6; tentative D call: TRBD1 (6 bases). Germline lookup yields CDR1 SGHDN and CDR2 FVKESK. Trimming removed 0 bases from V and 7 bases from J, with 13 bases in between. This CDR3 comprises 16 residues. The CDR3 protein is CASSQEAGDRNSPLHF. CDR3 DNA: TGTGCCAGCAGCCAAGAAGCAGGGGACCGGAATTCACCCCTCCACTTT.

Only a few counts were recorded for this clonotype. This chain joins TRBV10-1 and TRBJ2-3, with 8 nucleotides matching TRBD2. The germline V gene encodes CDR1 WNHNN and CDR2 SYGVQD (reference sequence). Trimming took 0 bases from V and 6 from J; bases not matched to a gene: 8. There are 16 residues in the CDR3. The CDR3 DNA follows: TGCGCCAGCAGTGAGTCCTTGGCGGGGGGATCGGATACGCAGTATTTT. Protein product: CASSESLAGGSDTQYF.

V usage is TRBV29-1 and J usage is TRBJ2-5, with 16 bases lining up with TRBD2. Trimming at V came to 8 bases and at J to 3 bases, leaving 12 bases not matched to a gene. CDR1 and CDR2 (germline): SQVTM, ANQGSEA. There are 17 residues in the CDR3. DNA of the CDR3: TGCAGCTCGACCGGGACTAGCGGGGGGGTATGGGAAGAGACCCAGTACTTC. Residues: CSSTGTSGGVWEETQYF.

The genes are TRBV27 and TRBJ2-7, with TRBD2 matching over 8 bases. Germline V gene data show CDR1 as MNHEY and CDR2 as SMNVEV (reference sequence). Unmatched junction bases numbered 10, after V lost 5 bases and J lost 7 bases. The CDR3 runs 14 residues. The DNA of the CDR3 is TGTGCCAGCAGTCCAGGGACTAGTTTAGGTGAGCAGTACGTC. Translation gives CASSPGTSLGEQYV.

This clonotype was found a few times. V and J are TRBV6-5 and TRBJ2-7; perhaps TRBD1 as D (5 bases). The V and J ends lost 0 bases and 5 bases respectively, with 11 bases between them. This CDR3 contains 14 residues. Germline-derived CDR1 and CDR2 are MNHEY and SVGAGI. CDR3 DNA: TGTGCCAGCAGTTACTCCAGGTCAGGGAACGAGCAGTACTTC. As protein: CASSYSRSGNEQYF.

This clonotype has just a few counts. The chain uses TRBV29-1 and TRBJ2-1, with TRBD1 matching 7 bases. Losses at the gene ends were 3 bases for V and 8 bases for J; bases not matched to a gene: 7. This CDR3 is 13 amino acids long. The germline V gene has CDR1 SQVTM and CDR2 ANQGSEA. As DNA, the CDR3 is TGCAGCGTTGATCTTTGGCAGGGGGATGAGCAGTTCTTC. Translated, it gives CSVDLWQGDEQFF.

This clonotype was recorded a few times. CDR3 sequence: CSARDQASRAEQYV. The DNA for the CDR3 is TGCAGTGCTAGAGATCAGGCCTCCCGGGCCGAGCAGTACGTC. This chain connects TRBV20-1 to TRBJ2-7, with D unclear. V lost 0 bases to trimming and J lost 6 bases, with 15 bases between them. Germline V CDR1 and CDR2: DFQATT, SNEGSKA (reference sequence). This CDR3 is built from 14 residues.

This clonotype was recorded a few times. The CDR3 spells CASSDQAGGGNIQYF. DNA of the CDR3: TGTGCCAGCAGTGACCAAGCGGGGGGGGGAAACATTCAGTACTTC. The chain combines TRBV6-4 with TRBJ2-4; the match to TRBD2 covers 10 bases. V lost 2 bases, J lost 6 bases, and 4 bases stayed unmatched. The CDR3 runs 15 residues. The germline CDR1 and CDR2 sequences are MRHNA and SNTAGT.

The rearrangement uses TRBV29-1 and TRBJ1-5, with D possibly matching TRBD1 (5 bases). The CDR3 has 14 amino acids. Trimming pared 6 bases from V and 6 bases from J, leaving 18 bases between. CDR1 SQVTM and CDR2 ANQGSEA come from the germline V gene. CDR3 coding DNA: TGCAGCGTCGGGGACTCAGGGAGCGCTCAGCCCCAGCATTTT. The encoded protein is CSVGDSGSAQPQHF.

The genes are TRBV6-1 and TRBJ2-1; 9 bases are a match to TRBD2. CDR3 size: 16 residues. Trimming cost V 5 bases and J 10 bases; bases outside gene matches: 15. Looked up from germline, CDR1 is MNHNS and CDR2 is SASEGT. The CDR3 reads CASSLLSSGVGGEQFF. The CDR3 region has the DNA TGTGCCAGCAGTCTCTTGTCTAGCGGGGTGGGTGGGGAGCAGTTCTTC.

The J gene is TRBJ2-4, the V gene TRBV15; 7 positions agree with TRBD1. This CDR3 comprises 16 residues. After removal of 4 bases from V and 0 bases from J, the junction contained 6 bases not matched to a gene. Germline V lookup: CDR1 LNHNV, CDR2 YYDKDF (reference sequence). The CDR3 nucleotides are TGTGCCACCAGCACCCGACAGGGATTAGCCAAAAACATTCAGTACTTC. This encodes CATSTRQGLAKNIQYF.